These 18 T cell receptor beta chains share one sample of origin, sequenced in a study of early T cells in non-severe SARS-CoV-2 infection. TCRdb used MiXCR to reprocess the 5' RACE reads, holding one entry per CDR3 protein. The sample records about 64,000 distinct CDR3 sequences, 10% to 15% being singletons. What was sequenced was whole blood. The origin of the receptors is an adult who was a healthcare worker with PCR-confirmed SARS-CoV-2 infection or an uninfected control (not recorded which).

This clonotype occurred many times. The chain couples TRBV12-5 to TRBJ1-3, with D unresolved. The V gene lost 6 bases and the J gene lost 4 bases, with 7 bases spanning the gap. The CDR3 totals 12 residues. CDR1 and CDR2 from the germline V gene are LGHNT and FRNRAP. The CDR3 region has the DNA TGTGCTAGTGGCCACCCAGGAAACACCATATATTTT. It yields the protein CASGHPGNTIYF.

This clonotype was recorded a few times. The chain carries TRBV9 and TRBJ2-7, with 9 nucleotides matching TRBD1. J gave up 4 bases and V 3 bases, and 5 bases lay outside the gene matches. This CDR3 contains 14 residues. Germline CDR1 SGDLS, CDR2 YYNGEE. The CDR3 DNA reads as TGTGCCAGCAGCGACGGACAGGGGATTTACGAGCAGTACTTC. Translation: CASSDGQGIYEQYF. The complete variable domain, with remaining parts taken from reference TRBV9 and TRBJ2-7, reads DSGVTQTPKHLITATGQRVTLRCSPRSGDLSVYWYQQSLDQGLQFLIQYYNGEERAKGNILERFSAQQFPDLHSELNLSSLELGDSALYFCASSDGQGIYEQYFGPGTRLTVT.

This clonotype occurred many times. The chain couples TRBV11-2 to TRBJ1-6; D unclear. V was pared by 6 bases and J by 4 bases, with 10 bases between. The V gene's germline CDR1 is SGHAT and CDR2 FQNNGV. This CDR3 is 14 amino acids long. For the CDR3, the DNA is TGTGCCAGCAGACTTACGGGTTATAATTCACCCCTCCACTTT. Its translation: CASRLTGYNSPLHF.

The chain couples TRBV7-9 to TRBJ2-2; no clear D gene. V dropped 7 bases and J dropped 3 bases, with 15 bases sitting between them. The germline gives CDR1 SEHNR, CDR2 FQNEAQ (reference sequence). CDR3 length: 15 residues. The DNA of the CDR3 is TGTGCCAGCAACCTTGGTACTCTTGACACCGGGGAGCTGTTTTTT. It yields the protein CASNLGTLDTGELFF.

This clonotype was counted a few times. The V call is TRBV24-1, the J call TRBJ2-3; TRBD2 is a possible D gene (6 bases). V shed 8 bases and J shed 8 bases, with 16 bases lying between them. This CDR3 has 13 residues. Germline CDR1 reads KGHDR; CDR2 reads SFDVKD. The CDR3 nucleotides are TGTGCCACCAAGGATGGGGGGATGGGTACGCAGTATTTT. This gives the protein CATKDGGMGTQYF.

This clonotype was observed many times. The chain employs TRBV6-2 or TRBV6-3 and TRBJ2-7; the match to TRBD1 covers 8 bases. This CDR3 is built from 13 residues. After removal of 2 bases from V and 4 bases from J, the junction contained 1 base not matched to a gene. Germline CDR1 is MNHEY and CDR2 is SVGEGT. This CDR3 reads CASSYDRGYEQYF. CDR3 bases: TGTGCCAGCAGTTACGACAGGGGTTACGAGCAGTACTTC.

This clonotype has a count of ten or more. The chain combines TRBV6-5 with TRBJ2-4; D is undetermined. V was clipped by 7 bases and J by 3 bases, with 10 bases between them. The CDR3 has 13 amino acids. The V gene's germline CDR1 is MNHEY and CDR2 SVGAGI. The CDR3 DNA reads as TGTGCCAGCACCCCGGCTTTCAAAAACATTCAGTACTTC. It specifies CASTPAFKNIQYF.

This clonotype has just a few counts. The chain carries TRBV20-1 and TRBJ1-6; 7 bases are shared with TRBD1. Germline CDR1 reads DFQATT; CDR2 reads SNEGSKA (reference sequence). V lost 3 bases, J lost 5 bases, and 4 bases stayed unmatched. CDR3 size: 14 residues. This CDR3 reads CSASSGQNNSPLHF. CDR3 DNA: TGCAGTGCTAGTTCGGGACAGAATAATTCACCCCTCCACTTT.

The chain carries TRBV9 and TRBJ1-6; D uncertain. Germline CDR1 reads SGDLS; CDR2 reads YYNGEE. V shed 4 bases and J shed 7 bases, with 12 bases lying between them. The CDR3 is 14 residues long. CDR3 DNA: TGTGCCAGCAGCCCCCGCCCGGTGAATTCACCCCTCCACTTT. Protein product: CASSPRPVNSPLHF.

In its sample, this clonotype was seen a few times. The chain uses TRBV12-3 or TRBV12-4 and TRBJ2-7; D is ambiguous. Trimming shortened V by 3 bases and J by 3 bases, and 9 bases separated the two germline ends. There are 13 residues in the CDR3. In DNA, the CDR3 is TGTGCCAGCAGTTTTGGAATTTTCTACGAGCAGTACTTC. Translating it yields CASSFGIFYEQYF.

The rearrangement joins TRBV12-3 or TRBV12-4 to TRBJ2-5; D perhaps matches TRBD2 (5 bases). V was cut by 3 bases and J by 5 bases, with 10 bases left in between. This CDR3 is built from 13 residues. The CDR3 loop is CASSFDERETQYF. The CDR3 DNA sequence: TGTGCCAGCAGTTTCGATGAGCGGGAGACCCAGTACTTC.

This clonotype was seen only a few times. The V gene is TRBV27, the J gene TRBJ2-2; D may be TRBD1 (6 bases). Germline V gene lookup returns CDR1 MNHEY and CDR2 SMNVEV (reference sequence). CDR3 length: 15 amino acids. The V end was cut by 5 bases, the J end by 4 bases, with 14 bases between. The CDR3 loop is CASSPRIGGTGELFF. The DNA for the CDR3 is TGTGCCAGCAGTCCAAGGATAGGGGGCACCGGGGAGCTGTTTTTT.

The chain couples TRBV19 to TRBJ1-1; D is ambiguous. The CDR3 consists of 12 residues. Trimming took off 5 bases at V and 1 base at J, with 5 bases between the two ends. Per germline, CDR1 LNHDA and CDR2 SQIVND (reference sequence). The CDR3 region is CASSRANTEAFF. CDR3 DNA: TGTGCCAGTAGTCGCGCGAACACTGAAGCTTTCTTT. Looking up the rest from reference TRBV19 and TRBJ1-1 gives the full variable domain: DGGITQSPKYLFRKEGQNVTLSCEQNLNHDAMYWYRQDPGQGLRLIYYSQIVNDFQKGDIAEGYSVSREKKESFPLTVTSAQKNPTAFYLCASSRANTEAFFGQGTRLTVV.

This clonotype has only a few counts. The chain combines TRBV5-6 with TRBJ2-1; D unclear. CDR1 and CDR2 (germline): SGHDT, YYEEEE. V lost 5 bases, J lost 4 bases, and 13 bases lay in between. The CDR3 has 14 amino acids. The CDR3 protein is CASSPGPSYNEQFF. CDR3 DNA sequence: TGTGCCAGCAGTCCCGGACCGAGTTACAATGAGCAGTTCTTC.

The chain couples TRBV4-2 to TRBJ2-2; TRBD2 agrees at 13 bases. V lost 4 bases, J lost 3 bases, and 8 bases stayed unmatched. The CDR3 has 18 amino acids. Germline V gene lookup returns CDR1 LGHNA and CDR2 YNFKEQ. CDR3 loop: CASSPRGLAGVDTGELFF. The CDR3 DNA follows: TGTGCCAGCAGCCCCCGCGGACTAGCGGGGGTAGACACCGGGGAGCTGTTTTTT.

This clonotype occurred many times. The genes are TRBV5-4 and TRBJ1-3; TRBD1 is a possible D gene (6 bases). Germline CDR1 reads SGHNT; CDR2 reads YYREEE (reference sequence). V lost 4 bases to trimming and J lost 0 bases, with 8 bases between them. This CDR3 is built from 14 residues. Written as DNA, the CDR3 is TGTGCCAGCAGCCAGGGGAACTCTGGAAACACCATATATTTT. This gives the protein CASSQGNSGNTIYF.

This clonotype was picked up many times. The chain links TRBV14 to TRBJ1-1, with TRBD1 matching over 9 bases. With V trimmed by 1 base and J by 11 bases, 11 bases remained unmatched. The CDR3 has 15 amino acids. Germline V gene lookup returns CDR1 SGHDN and CDR2 FVKESK. The CDR3 coding sequence is TGTGCCAGCAGCCAAGTCGGGACAGGGACTTGGTCGGCTTTCTTT. This gives the protein CASSQVGTGTWSAFF.

Many counts were recorded for this clonotype. The chain combines TRBV20-1 with TRBJ2-7, with D possibly TRBD1 on 6 matching bases. Germline CDR1 DFQATT, CDR2 SNEGSKA (reference sequence). The V and J ends lost 3 bases and 3 bases respectively, with 9 bases between them. The CDR3 is 12 residues long. CDR3 protein: CSASQDSYEQYF. CDR3 DNA: TGCAGTGCTAGCCAGGACAGCTACGAGCAGTACTTC.